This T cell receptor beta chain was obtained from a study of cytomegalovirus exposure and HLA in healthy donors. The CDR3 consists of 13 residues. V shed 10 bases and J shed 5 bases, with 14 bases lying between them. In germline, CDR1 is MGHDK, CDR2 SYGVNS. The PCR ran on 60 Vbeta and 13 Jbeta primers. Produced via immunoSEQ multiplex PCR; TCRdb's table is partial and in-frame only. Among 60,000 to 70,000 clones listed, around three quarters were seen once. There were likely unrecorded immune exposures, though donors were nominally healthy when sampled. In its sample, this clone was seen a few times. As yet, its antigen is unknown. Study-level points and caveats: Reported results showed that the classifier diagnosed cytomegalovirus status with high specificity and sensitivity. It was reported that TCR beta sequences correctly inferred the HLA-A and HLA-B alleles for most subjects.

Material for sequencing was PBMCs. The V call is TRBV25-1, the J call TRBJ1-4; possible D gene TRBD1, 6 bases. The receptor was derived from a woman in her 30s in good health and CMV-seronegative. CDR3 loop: CATATGGNEKLFF. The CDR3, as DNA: TGTGCCACCGCGACAGGTGGGAATGAAAAACTGTTTTTT.